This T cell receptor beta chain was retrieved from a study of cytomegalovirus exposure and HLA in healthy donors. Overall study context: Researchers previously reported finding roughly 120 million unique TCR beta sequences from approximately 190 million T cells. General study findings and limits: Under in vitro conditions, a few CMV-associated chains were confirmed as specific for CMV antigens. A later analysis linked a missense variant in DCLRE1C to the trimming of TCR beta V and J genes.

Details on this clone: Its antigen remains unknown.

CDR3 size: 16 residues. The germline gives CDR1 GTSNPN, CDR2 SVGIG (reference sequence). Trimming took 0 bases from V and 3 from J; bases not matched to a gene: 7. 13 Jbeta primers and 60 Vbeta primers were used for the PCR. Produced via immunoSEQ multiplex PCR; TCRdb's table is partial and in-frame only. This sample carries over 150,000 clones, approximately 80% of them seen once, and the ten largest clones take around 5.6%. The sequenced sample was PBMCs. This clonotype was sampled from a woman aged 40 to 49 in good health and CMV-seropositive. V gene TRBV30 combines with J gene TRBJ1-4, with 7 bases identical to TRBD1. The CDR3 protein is CAWSVQGKLSNEKLFF. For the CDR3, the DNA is TGTGCCTGGAGTGTACAGGGGAAGCTCTCTAATGAAAAACTGTTTTTT.